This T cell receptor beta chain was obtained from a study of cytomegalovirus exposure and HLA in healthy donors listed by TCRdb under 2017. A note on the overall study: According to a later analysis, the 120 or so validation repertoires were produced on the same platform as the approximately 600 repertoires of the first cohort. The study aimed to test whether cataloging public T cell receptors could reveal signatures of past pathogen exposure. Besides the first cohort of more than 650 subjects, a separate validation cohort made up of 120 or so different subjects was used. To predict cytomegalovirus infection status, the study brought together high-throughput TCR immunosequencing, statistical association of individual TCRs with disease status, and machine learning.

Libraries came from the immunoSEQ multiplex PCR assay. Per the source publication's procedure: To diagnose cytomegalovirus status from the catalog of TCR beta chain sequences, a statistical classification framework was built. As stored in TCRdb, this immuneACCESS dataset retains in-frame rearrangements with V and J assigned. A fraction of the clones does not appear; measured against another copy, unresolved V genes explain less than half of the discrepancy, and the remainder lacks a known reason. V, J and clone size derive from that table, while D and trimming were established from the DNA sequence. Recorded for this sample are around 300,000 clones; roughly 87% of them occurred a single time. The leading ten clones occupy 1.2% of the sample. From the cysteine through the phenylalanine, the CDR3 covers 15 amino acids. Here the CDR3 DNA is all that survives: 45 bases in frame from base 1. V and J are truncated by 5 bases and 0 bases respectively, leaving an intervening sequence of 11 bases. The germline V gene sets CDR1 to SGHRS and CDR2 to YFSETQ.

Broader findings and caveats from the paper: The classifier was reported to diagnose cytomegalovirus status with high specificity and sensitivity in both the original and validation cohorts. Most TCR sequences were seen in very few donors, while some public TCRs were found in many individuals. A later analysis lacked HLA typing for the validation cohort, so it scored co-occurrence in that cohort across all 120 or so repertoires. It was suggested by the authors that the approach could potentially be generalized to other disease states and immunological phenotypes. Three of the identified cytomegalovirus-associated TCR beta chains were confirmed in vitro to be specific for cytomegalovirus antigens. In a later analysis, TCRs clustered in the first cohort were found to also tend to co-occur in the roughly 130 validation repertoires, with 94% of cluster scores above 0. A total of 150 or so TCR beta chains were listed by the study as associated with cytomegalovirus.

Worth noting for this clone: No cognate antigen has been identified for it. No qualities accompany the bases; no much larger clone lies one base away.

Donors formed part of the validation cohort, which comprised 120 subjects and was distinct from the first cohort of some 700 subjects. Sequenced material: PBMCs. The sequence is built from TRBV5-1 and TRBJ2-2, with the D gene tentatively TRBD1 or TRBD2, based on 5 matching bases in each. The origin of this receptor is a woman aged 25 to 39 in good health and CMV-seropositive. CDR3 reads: CASSWDGTNTGELFF. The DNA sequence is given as TGCGCCAGCAGTTGGGACGGAACGAACACCGGGGAGCTGTTTTTT.